The 14 T cell receptor beta chains listed next were all sequenced from one sample in a study of cytomegalovirus exposure and HLA in healthy donors. The PCR made use of 60 Vbeta and 13 Jbeta primers. Measured with immunoSEQ multiplex PCR; TCRdb has only the in-frame clones, and not every one. Of over 55,000 clones listed, about 73% were seen once; the top ten hold around a tenth. Input material: PBMCs. The receptor set was obtained from a woman between 45 and 60 years old in good health and CMV-seropositive.

The J gene is TRBJ1-5, the V gene TRBV5-8; D is undetermined. V lost 0 bases and J lost 7, with 5 bases in between. CDR1 SGHTS and CDR2 YDEGEE come from the germline V gene. This CDR3 region has 12 residues. The CDR3 sequence: CASSLVEQPQHF. CDR3 sequence (DNA): TGTGCCAGCAGCTTGGTTGAGCAGCCCCAGCATTTT.

The V call is TRBV6-1, the J call TRBJ1-5; the D is unclear. CDR3 length equals 14 residues. Germline assignment: CDR1 MNHNS and CDR2 SASEGT. Trimming removed 8 bases at V and 5 bases at J, with 16 bases between. CDR3 bases: TGTGCCAGCTCTCCTAGGGAGGGAGATCAGCCCCAGCATTTT. Encoded protein: CASSPREGDQPQHF.

The chain joins TRBV6-1 to TRBJ2-7; perhaps TRBD1 as D (7 bases). The germline V and J ends were trimmed by 8 bases and 2 bases, with 16 bases remaining between them. CDR1 MNHNS and CDR2 SASEGT come from the germline V gene. This CDR3 is 14 amino acids long. The CDR3 nucleotides are TGTGCCAGCCGGAGGGAAGGACAGGCCTACGAGCAGTACTTC. Protein sequence: CASRREGQAYEQYF.

The chain uses TRBV10-3 and TRBJ2-7; 11 bases line up with TRBD2. Germline CDR1 and CDR2: ENHRY and SYGVKD. The V gene end was trimmed by 6 bases and the J gene end by 3 bases; junction bases not matched to a gene: 7. The CDR3 has 15 residues. The CDR3 DNA follows: TGTGCCATCAGCGAGACTAGCGGGGCGGTCTACGAGCAGTACTTC. Translation gives CAISETSGAVYEQYF.

The chain employs TRBV5-1 and TRBJ2-7, with a weak D call TRBD1 (6 bases). The length of the CDR3 is 12 residues. V was clipped by 4 bases and J by 6 bases, with 11 bases between them. The germline V gene encodes CDR1 SGHRS and CDR2 YFSETQ. This CDR3 is CASSISGAEQYF. The DNA of the CDR3 is TGCGCCAGCAGCATATCAGGGGCCGAGCAGTACTTC. Complete variable domain (other parts from reference TRBV5-1 and TRBJ2-7): KAGVTQTPRYLIKTRGQQVTLSCSPISGHRSVSWYQQTPGQGLQFLFEYFSETQRNKGNFPGRFSGRQFSNSRSEMNVSTLELGDSALYLCASSISGAEQYFGPGTRLTVT.

The chain joins TRBV10-3 to TRBJ2-3; maybe TRBD1 (6 bases). The V gene's germline CDR1 is ENHRY and CDR2 SYGVKD. The V end lost 4 bases, the J end lost 2 bases, and 10 bases lay between the germline ends. The CDR3 consists of 14 residues. This CDR3 is CAISAGQNTDTQYF. For the CDR3, the DNA is TGTGCCATCAGTGCGGGACAAAACACAGATACGCAGTATTTT.

CDR3 sequence reads: CASSETGQYEQYF. The CDR3 DNA sequence: TGTGCCAGCAGCGAGACAGGGCAGTACGAGCAGTACTTC. V and J are TRBV11-3 and TRBJ2-7; 7 bases map to TRBD1. This CDR3 spans 13 amino acids. Germline CDR1 and CDR2: SGHNT and YENEEA. V trimming: 5 bases; J trimming: 4 bases; junction bases outside the gene matches: 5.

The rearrangement links TRBV19 to TRBJ2-1; perhaps TRBD1 as D (6 bases). The CDR3 extends over 13 amino acids. Germline CDR1 reads LNHDA; CDR2 reads SQIVND (reference sequence). Trimming cost V 6 bases and J 6 bases, with 12 bases left between them. The CDR3 spells CASRRKGGNEQFF. CDR3 in DNA: TGTGCCAGTAGGAGGAAAGGGGGCAATGAGCAGTTCTTC.

The genes are TRBV27 and TRBJ2-5; TRBD2 is a possible D gene (5 bases). This CDR3 region has 17 residues. The V and J ends lost 6 bases and 4 bases respectively, with 24 bases between them. Germline V CDR1 and CDR2: MNHEY, SMNVEV (reference sequence). The CDR3 DNA reads as TGTGCCAGCAGCCGAAATACTAGGACTGCTGAGGGAGAGACCCAGTACTTC. Amino acids: CASSRNTRTAEGETQYF.

The chain couples TRBV11-3 to TRBJ2-3; 7 bases map to TRBD2. CDR1 SGHNT and CDR2 YENEEA come from the germline V gene. The CDR3 totals 14 residues. Trimming cost V 4 bases and J 4 bases; bases outside gene matches: 5. The CDR3 region is CASSSGLGPDTQYF. CDR3 DNA sequence: TGTGCCAGCAGCTCTGGACTAGGCCCAGATACGCAGTATTTT.

V and J are TRBV7-9 and TRBJ2-1; D may be TRBD1 (5 bases). Per germline, CDR1 SEHNR and CDR2 FQNEAQ (reference sequence). The CDR3 loop spans 17 amino acids. Trimming pared 3 bases from V and 0 bases from J, leaving 15 bases between. The CDR3 spells CASSFVTDTSSYNEQFF. As DNA, the CDR3 is TGTGCCAGCAGCTTTGTGACAGATACAAGCTCCTACAATGAGCAGTTCTTC. Drawing the rest from reference TRBV7-9 and TRBJ2-1, the complete variable domain is DTGVSQNPRHKITKRGQNVTFRCDPISEHNRLYWYRQTLGQGPEFLTYFQNEAQLEKSRLLSDRFSAERPKGSFSTLEIQRTEQGDSAMYLCASSFVTDTSSYNEQFFGPGTRLTVL.

The chain combines TRBV6-6 with TRBJ1-2, with TRBD1 matching over 10 bases. Germline CDR1 reads MNHNY; CDR2 reads SVGAGI (reference sequence). The J segment lost 2 bases and the V segment lost 5 bases, leaving 2 bases of the junction unmatched. This CDR3 is 14 amino acids long. CDR3 residues: CASSAGQGNYGYTF. The CDR3 nucleotides read TGTGCCAGCAGTGCGGGACAGGGGAACTATGGCTACACCTTC.

The V gene is TRBV2, the J gene TRBJ1-3; 9 nucleotides align to TRBD1. This CDR3 is built from 14 residues. Germline CDR1 is SNHLY and CDR2 is FYNNEI. Trimming took 8 bases from V and 4 from J; bases not matched to a gene: 6. CDR3 sequence: CASSGTGRGNTIYF. In DNA, the CDR3 is TGTGCCAGCTCGGGGACAGGGAGGGGAAACACCATATATTTT.

The chain links TRBV7-2 to TRBJ1-1; a weak D match, TRBD1 (6 bases). Germline V lookup: CDR1 SGHTA, CDR2 FQGNSA. CDR3 size: 13 residues. The V end was cut by 4 bases, the J end by 3 bases, with 9 bases between. The CDR3 region is CASSYKGDTEAFF. CDR3 in DNA: TGTGCCAGCAGCTATAAGGGGGACACTGAAGCTTTCTTT.